This paragraph covers one TCR beta chain sequence. Antigen specificity is unknown. This sample includes further DNA sequences coding for the same CDR3. This sample is part of a study of shared clonotypes between healthy human individuals. Study-wide background: CD4 naive cells filled three plates per donor, CD4 memory three, CD8 naive two and CD8 memory one. Study outcomes and limitations: Naive CD4 clonotype sharing across several donors was approximately 5%.

Every subset had its genomic DNA shared out evenly among several immunoSEQ plates. Sequencing used immunoSEQ multiplex PCR; TCRdb keeps in-frame clones, though not all of them. The profile shows about 2.3 million clones, 85% to 95% of them singletons. Naive CD45RA+ and memory CD45RA-negative subsets were split from CD4+ cells. The sample comprised naive CD4+ T cells from PBMCs. Noted subset: CD45RA+ positively selected. The sequence derives from a man aged 18 to 35 in good health. Some clones in this sample may be carry-over from other donors' samples.

The CDR3 DNA is TGCGCCAGCAGCCTGAGCTCCTACAATGAGCAGTTCTTC. Translation gives CASSLSSYNEQFF. The rearrangement links TRBV5-1 to TRBJ2-1; D gene unclear. Germline V gene lookup returns CDR1 SGHRS and CDR2 YFSETQ. The CDR3 consists of 13 residues. The germline V and J ends were trimmed by 4 bases and 0 bases, with 5 bases remaining between them.